This T cell receptor beta chain was identified during a study of long-term antiretroviral therapy in people with HIV (dated by TCRdb to 2022 to 2024). General notes on the study: The earliest samples were collected roughly a decade before the 2015 WHO recommendation for immediate ART, at a time when ART was usually postponed until CD4 counts fell. Among the approximately 30 participants with HIV, roughly eleven were female. A total of 192 cryopreserved PBMC samples were contributed to the cohort by 30 adults with confirmed HIV infection, with samples collected serially over a mean of 6 years (range 1-12). No cross-contamination during QIAcube processing was seen in test extractions of a monoclonal T-cell line run alongside approximately 36 polyclonal samples. Whether ART initiation and durable HIV suppression were associated with changes in peripheral blood TRB repertoire composition and diversity was tested in a retrospective serial study. Broad study findings and their caveats: Inferences about post-ART repertoire changes are limited because no data were available on ART adherence, viral resistance or therapy changes. A significant increase in TRB diversity was found to be associated with ART initiation, although TRB diversity was observed to remain significantly below that of transplant donor controls even after long-term ART. Owing to limited PBMC availability, only the TCR beta chain was sequenced, without alpha chain pairing. Narrower CDR3 length ranges were observed in HIV repertoires than in controls, and an antigen-experienced repertoire with only a slight naive shift after ART was suggested by the network structure. Unsorted PBMC were profiled instead of sorted CD4+ and CD8+ T cells because pre-ART samples had limited cell numbers. Samples dated from the mid-2000s to the late 2010s, and the ART regimens used may be less effective than current ones. Expanded TRB clones identified before ART initiation dominated the repertoire across all time points, though the dominance fluctuated and decreased in many PLHIV after ART.

To be included, a participant needed at least one PBMC sample from before ART initiation plus at least two post-ART samples. Every participant with HIV received treatment in the United States of America. Before DNA extraction, cryopreserved samples of about 1-10 million PBMC were thawed and washed. At the time of the earliest PBMC sample, participants with HIV were aged between about 20 and 55 years. Each participant contributed PBMC samples from 1-4 timepoints before ART initiation and 2-8 timepoints after ART initiation, with a median of 7 samples. For every participant, serial HIV viral load, CD4+ T-cell count, ART history and demographic data were obtained. Genomic DNA was extracted from unsorted PBMC with a Qiagen kit on a QIAcube, processed in batches of 12 samples. On this clone itself: The antigen it recognizes is unknown. No much larger clonotype is one base removed from it; base qualities were not supplied.

Sequencing of the TRB variable region was done with the immunoSEQ hsTCRB v3.0 assay at survey level resolution. A depth of about 35,000-50,000 T-cell genomes per sample was targeted for TRB sequencing. TRB libraries were pooled and sequenced on an Illumina MiSeq using a v3 150-cycle kit. The published analysis was carried out like this. Repertoire analysis ran in R within a reproducible Nextflow workflow covering QC, data transformation and analysis. LymphoSeq2, an R package for exploring AIRR-Seq data, was used to implement custom analyses. A few samples that produced fewer than 5000 total TRB sequences were removed, so 200 or so HIV repertoires were analyzed. Among the roughly 190 retained HIV repertoires, approximately 61 were collected before ART initiation and some 130 after ART initiation. Repertoires were downsampled to 5000 TRB nucleotide sequences, and summary statistics were averaged over 100 downsampling iterations. Only TRB sequences with CDR3 regions of at least seven amino acids were retained for analysis. Two measures captured diversity: a Shannon entropy-derived clonality score and the Gini coefficient. Repertoire networks linked the top 5000 CDR3 amino acid sequences whenever two sequences differed by an edit distance of one. For TRB CDR3 amino acid sequences, antigen specificity groups and MHC restriction were predicted with GLIPH2. To flag known CMV, EBV, HIV or tissue antigen associations, CDR3 amino acid sequences were matched against VDJdb and McPAS-TCR. Pre-ART, post-ART and control groups were compared with Wilcoxon signed-rank tests and Holm-Bonferroni correction. In its TCRdb copy, this immuneACCESS table keeps in-frame sequences only and misses some clones. Where compared with another copy, unresolved V genes explain less than half of these, and the others have no known cause. Clone size and V and J calls were adopted from that table, with D and trimming inferred from the DNA. The sample table contains some 30,000 clones; only one count was recorded for around 97% of them. Of the sample, over 1.5% falls within the top ten clones.

This sequence originates from a man aged 30-40 years with HIV. This specimen consisted of unsorted PBMCs, obtained 7.6 years after starting antiretroviral therapy.

Here the CDR3 is given as CASGLDRASFLKNTEAFF. Read as DNA, the sequence is TGTGCTAGTGGTTTGGACAGGGCCAGTTTTCTGAAGAACACTGAAGCTTTCTTT. The chain couples TRBV12-5 to TRBJ1-1; the D gene is perhaps TRBD1, from 6 matching bases. From the germline V gene, CDR1 is LGHNT and CDR2 is FRNRAP. Cut back by 1 base and 1 base, the V and J ends lie 19 bases apart. The CDR3 numbers 18 residues from cysteine through phenylalanine. Only the CDR3 DNA is retained, 54 bases long and in frame from the first base.